The subject of this entry is one TCR beta chain. The antigen is not known. cDNA came from around 0.5 to 1 ug RNA primed by random hexamers. The immunoSEQ assay covered 54 Vbeta and 13 Jbeta segments for CDR3. Via MiXCR, TCRdb re-called the immunoSEQ multiplex PCR reads, giving one row per CDR3 protein. The table shows hundreds of thousands of distinct CDR3 sequences, with less than 95% occurring only once. Sequencing targeted TCR beta in T cells from blood (CD8+ and CD4+). As judged by recently defined diagnostic criteria, patients with Susac syndrome had definite or probable disease. The source of the sample is a study of CD8 T cells in Susac syndrome. Study-level points and caveats: The study's TCR sequencing and HLA analysis covered a relatively small number of individuals, and the study acknowledged this.

The ends were cut back, 8 bases at V and 4 bases at J, with 8 bases in the middle. Per germline, CDR1 LNHDA and CDR2 SQIVND (reference sequence). There are 11 residues in the CDR3. The sequenced material came from CD4+ T cells from PBMCs. The rearrangement links TRBV19 to TRBJ1-2; D not resolved. The sequence was collected from a human donor with Susac syndrome. The CDR3 DNA reads as TGTGCCAGTTCTTGGAGCTATGGCTACACCTTC. This translates into CASSWSYGYTF.